The 15 T cell receptor beta chains listed next were all sequenced from one sample in a study of blood T cell repertoires in COVID-19. This table comes from immunoSEQ multiplex PCR, and its TCRdb copy is limited to in-frame clones, with some not included. Here the sample spans approximately 190,000 clones, around 80% being singletons. Material: peripheral blood. The source is a man between 25 and 39 years old with active or convalescent COVID-19.

This chain links TRBV4-1 with TRBJ2-3; D is unclear. The V gene lost 4 bases and the J gene lost 4 bases, with 15 bases spanning the gap. CDR3 length equals 15 residues. Looked up from germline, CDR1 is MGHRA and CDR2 is YSYEKL. This CDR3 is CASSRNHIQADTQYF. The CDR3 DNA follows: TGCGCCAGCAGCCGGAACCATATTCAGGCAGATACGCAGTATTTT.

This clone was picked up a small number of times. The chain employs TRBV7-9 and TRBJ2-7; D is possibly TRBD2 (6 bases). The CDR3 loop spans 12 amino acids. V lost 5 bases to trimming and J lost 11 bases, with 16 bases between them. The germline V gene has CDR1 SEHNR and CDR2 FQNEAQ (reference sequence). The CDR3 sequence: CASSHWDLLKYF. The CDR3 DNA sequence: TGTGCCAGCAGCCACTGGGACTTGCTCAAGTACTTC. Full variable domain (remainder filled in from reference TRBV7-9 and TRBJ2-7): DTGVSQNPRHKITKRGQNVTFRCDPISEHNRLYWYRQTLGQGPEFLTYFQNEAQLEKSRLLSDRFSAERPKGSFSTLEIQRTEQGDSAMYLCASSHWDLLKYFGPGTRLTVT.

Of note for this clone: Other DNA variants within this sample encode the same CDR3. This sequence joins TRBV5-1 and TRBJ2-3, with D unclear. Germline CDR1 and CDR2: SGHRS and YFSETQ. V dropped 0 bases and J dropped 1 base, with 3 bases sitting between them. This CDR3 has 13 amino acids. The CDR3 nucleotides read TGCGCCAGCAGCTTGGGAGGCACAGATACGCAGTATTTT. As protein: CASSLGGTDTQYF.

The genes are TRBV2 and TRBJ2-1; the match to TRBD2 covers 9 bases. The CDR3 runs 14 residues. Looked up from germline, CDR1 is SNHLY and CDR2 is FYNNEI. V gave up 7 bases and J gave up 10 bases; unmatched junction bases: 11. The CDR3 is CASTTSGLAPEQFF. CDR3 nucleotides: TGTGCCAGCACTACTAGCGGGTTGGCCCCAGAGCAGTTCTTC. The complete variable domain, with remaining parts taken from reference TRBV2 and TRBJ2-1, reads EPEVTQTPSHQVTQMGQEVILRCVPISNHLYFYWYRQILGQKVEFLVSFYNNEISEKSEIFDDQFSVERPDGSNFTLKIRSTKLEDSAMYFCASTTSGLAPEQFFGPGTRLTVL.

The chain joins TRBV27 to TRBJ1-2, with a weak D call TRBD1 (5 bases). V shed 10 bases and J shed 0 bases, with 9 bases lying between them. From germline, CDR1 is MNHEY and CDR2 SMNVEV (reference sequence). This CDR3 has 12 amino acids. DNA for the CDR3: TGTGCCACCCGACAGACTAACTATGGCTACACCTTC. The encoded protein is CATRQTNYGYTF.

On this clone: Other DNA sequences in the sample encode the same CDR3. V usage is TRBV3-1 (or the pseudogene TRBV3-2) and J usage is TRBJ2-1; 7 bases map to TRBD1. This CDR3 is built from 16 residues. Losses at the gene ends were 3 bases for V and 8 bases for J; bases not matched to a gene: 13. Germline values: CDR1 LGHDT, CDR2 YNNKEL (reference sequence). CDR3 protein: CASSQDSDRAADEQFF. The CDR3 nucleotides read TGTGCCAGCAGCCAGGATTCCGACAGGGCCGCGGATGAGCAGTTCTTC.

The CDR3 here is CASSVLNYGYTF. CDR3 coding DNA: TGTGCCAGTAGTGTTCTTAACTATGGCTACACCTTC. This chain links TRBV19 with TRBJ1-2; D unresolved. V dropped 5 bases and J dropped 1 base, with 5 bases sitting between them. The length of the CDR3 is 12 residues. Looked up from germline, CDR1 is LNHDA and CDR2 is SQIVND (reference sequence).

The chain is built from TRBV6-5 and TRBJ2-3; no clear D gene. The CDR3 totals 12 residues. Trimming took 2 bases from V and 6 from J, leaving 6 bases between them. The germline V gene has CDR1 MNHEY and CDR2 SVGAGI. This CDR3 reads CASSYPADTQYF. CDR3 DNA sequence: TGTGCCAGCAGTTACCCTGCGGATACGCAGTATTTT.

This rearrangement joins TRBV19 to TRBJ1-1; TRBD1 aligns across 9 bases. V gave up 5 bases and J gave up 4 bases; unmatched junction bases: 5. The CDR3 spans 14 residues. Germline CDR1 reads LNHDA; CDR2 reads SQIVND (reference sequence). CDR3 sequence: CASSPPDRGTEAFF. CDR3 in DNA: TGTGCCAGTAGTCCCCCGGACAGGGGCACTGAAGCTTTCTTT.

The chain joins TRBV10-3 to TRBJ2-3; 11 bases line up with TRBD2. The CDR3 sequence is 16 residues long. Trimming at V came to 3 bases and at J to 0 bases, leaving 2 bases not matched to a gene. CDR1 ENHRY and CDR2 SYGVKD come from the germline V gene. The CDR3 here is CAISDLAGGSTDTQYF. The CDR3 DNA is TGTGCCATCAGTGACTTAGCGGGGGGGAGCACAGATACGCAGTATTTT.

In DNA, the CDR3 is TGTGCCAGCAGTGACTCGACGGGGGGGCTATACAATGAGCAGTTCTTC. This codes for CASSDSTGGLYNEQFF. The chain carries TRBV6-4 and TRBJ2-1, with TRBD2 matching over 8 bases. After removal of 0 bases from V and 4 bases from J, the junction contained 5 bases not matched to a gene. Per germline, CDR1 MRHNA and CDR2 SNTAGT. The CDR3 covers 16 residues.

The J gene is TRBJ2-4, the V gene TRBV7-9; the match to TRBD1 covers 9 bases. J gave up 6 bases and V 6 bases, and 6 bases lay outside the gene matches. This CDR3 spans 14 amino acids. CDR1 is SEHNR and CDR2 is FQNEAQ in the germline V gene (reference sequence). Written as DNA, the CDR3 is TGTGCCAGCAGAAAGGGACAGGGCGGAAACATTCAGTACTTC. It encodes CASRKGQGGNIQYF.

This clone was seen once. The CDR3 region is CASSQDNYEQFF. DNA for the CDR3: TGTGCCAGCAGCCAAGATAACTATGAGCAGTTCTTC. This chain joins TRBV3-1 (or the pseudogene TRBV3-2) and TRBJ2-1; D uncertain. There are 12 residues in the CDR3. V dropped 0 bases and J dropped 8 bases, with 5 bases sitting between them. Germline loops: CDR1 LGHDT, CDR2 YNNKEL (reference sequence).

This chain connects TRBV2 to TRBJ2-7, with a possible D match to TRBD2 (7 bases). The germline V gene encodes CDR1 SNHLY and CDR2 FYNNEI. The CDR3 covers 12 residues. V lost 11 bases and J 2 bases, leaving 13 bases between the germline ends. The CDR3 loop reads CAGGGLTYEQYF. The CDR3 coding sequence is TGTGCCGGGGGGGGCCTAACCTACGAGCAGTACTTC.

The V gene is TRBV7-6, the J gene TRBJ2-2, with 7 bases fitting TRBD2. The ends lost 3 bases at V and 7 bases at J; junction bases unmatched: 8. This CDR3 has 15 amino acids. CDR1 and CDR2 (germline): SGHVS, FNYEAQ. The CDR3 sequence: CASSFLTSSGGELFF. Written as DNA, the CDR3 is TGTGCCAGCAGCTTCTTGACTAGCTCAGGCGGGGAGCTGTTTTTT.